A selection of T cell receptor beta chains follows, all from one sample in a study of blood T cell repertoires in COVID-19. Libraries were prepared by immunoSEQ multiplex PCR; TCRdb keeps only in-frame clonotypes and omits some of them. This repertoire shows around 170,000 clones, approximately 80% found once; its top ten account for roughly 2.9%. Sequences were obtained from peripheral blood. The receptor source for this set is a woman in her sixties or seventies with acute or convalescent COVID-19. The CDR3 runs from the conserved cysteine through the conserved F or W. D genes are given only for firm matches. The size entry is marked missing in some rows and otherwise reads once, few, many or a size class.

j_gene,v_gene,abundance,d_gene,CDR3aa,CDR3nt
TRBJ2-5,TRBV14,NA,NA,CASSQLAGRGETQYF,TGTGCCAGCAGCCAATTGGCGGGGCGGGGAGAGACCCAGTACTTC
TRBJ2-3,TRBV5-1,NA,TRBD2,CASSMGGGSKDTQYF,TGCGCCAGCAGCATGGGCGGGGGTTCGAAAGATACGCAGTATTTT
TRBJ1-1,TRBV2,once,TRBD1,CASKTGANTEAFF,TGTGCCAGCAAGACAGGGGCGAACACTGAAGCTTTCTTT
TRBJ1-5,TRBV30,NA,TRBD1,CAWSGGQGTGQPQHF,TGTGCCTGGAGTGGGGGACAGGGGACGGGTCAGCCCCAGCATTTT
TRBJ2-7,TRBV14,NA,TRBD1,CASRHTGGLSYEQYF,TGTGCCAGCAGACATACAGGGGGGCTCTCCTACGAGCAGTACTTC
TRBJ1-5,TRBV12-3/TRBV12-4,NA,NA,CASSFIPLNTQHF,TGTGCCAGCAGTTTCATCCCCTTGAACACCCAGCATTTT
TRBJ2-1,TRBV19,NA,TRBD1,CASTPTGTYNEQFF,TGTGCCAGTACCCCGACAGGGACCTACAATGAGCAGTTCTTC
TRBJ2-7,TRBV6-5,NA,TRBD1,CASHRWDRGHEQYF,TGTGCCAGCCATCGATGGGACAGGGGCCACGAGCAGTACTTC
TRBJ1-4,TRBV28,NA,TRBD1,CASLRQGDGKLFF,TGTGCCAGCCTGAGACAGGGAGACGGAAAACTGTTTTTT
TRBJ2-5,TRBV7-9,NA,NA,CASSFAGRETQYF,TGTGCCAGCAGCTTTGCGGGGCGGGAGACCCAGTACTTC
TRBJ2-3,TRBV2,NA,TRBD2,CASSVLAGGGDTQYF,TGTGCCAGCAGTGTGCTAGCGGGGGGCGGAGATACGCAGTATTTT
TRBJ1-5,TRBV5-6,NA,NA,CASSPMGAGQPQHF,TGTGCCAGCAGCCCTATGGGGGCTGGGCAGCCCCAGCATTTT
TRBJ1-2,TRBV18,NA,NA,CASSPPAGAIYGYTF,TGTGCCAGCTCACCACCGGCAGGGGCCATCTATGGCTACACCTTC
TRBJ2-2,TRBV3-1/TRBV3-2,NA,NA,CASSRQAATGELFF,TGTGCCAGCAGCCGACAGGCCGCCACCGGGGAGCTGTTTTTT
TRBJ2-3,TRBV5-1,NA,NA,CASRISGDTQYF,TGCGCCAGCAGAATAAGTGGCGATACGCAGTATTTT
TRBJ2-2,TRBV6-2/TRBV6-3,NA,NA,CASSYRRAGTGELFF,TGTGCCAGCAGTTATCGGCGGGCGGGCACCGGGGAGCTGTTTTTT
TRBJ2-7,TRBV28,NA,TRBD2,CASSFAGGSYEQYF,TGTGCCAGCAGTTTTGCGGGAGGATCCTACGAGCAGTACTTC
TRBJ1-5,TRBV18,NA,NA,CASSPTGFNQPQHF,TGTGCCAGCTCACCGACAGGTTTCAATCAGCCCCAGCATTTT
TRBJ2-7,TRBV7-6,NA,TRBD2,CASSRYLSGGTRSSYEQYF,TGTGCCAGCAGCCGGTATCTTAGCGGGGGAACCAGAAGCTCCTACGAGCAGTACTTC
TRBJ2-3,TRBV19,once,TRBD1,CASSLKGQGGTQYF,TGTGCCAGTAGTCTTAAGGGACAGGGAGGTACGCAGTATTTT
TRBJ2-1,TRBV11-3,few,NA,CASSLRQVSPYNEQFF,TGTGCCAGCAGCCTTCGACAGGTCTCCCCTTACAATGAGCAGTTCTTC
TRBJ2-3,TRBV11-2,NA,TRBD1,CASAPGQAIFTDTQYF,TGTGCCAGCGCCCCGGGACAGGCAATCTTCACAGATACGCAGTATTTT
TRBJ2-2,TRBV19,NA,TRBD1,CASSGQGMNTGELFF,TGTGCCAGTAGTGGACAGGGGATGAACACCGGGGAGCTGTTTTTT
TRBJ1-5,TRBV6-2/TRBV6-3,NA,NA,CASSYTGGNQPQHF,TGTGCCAGCAGTTACACGGGAGGCAATCAGCCCCAGCATTTT
TRBJ2-7,TRBV30,NA,TRBD2,CAWSKAGGLEQYF,TGTGCCTGGAGCAAAGCGGGGGGGCTGGAGCAGTACTTC
TRBJ2-1,TRBV7-6,NA,NA,CASSLYVGEAEQFF,TGTGCCAGCAGCTTATACGTGGGGGAGGCTGAGCAGTTCTTC
TRBJ2-1,TRBV6-6,once,TRBD1,CASSPTGVEQFF,TGTGCCAGCAGCCCGACAGGGGTTGAGCAGTTCTTC
TRBJ1-2,TRBV28,NA,NA,CASSFGGYGYTF,TGTGCCAGCAGTTTCGGGGGTTATGGCTACACCTTC
TRBJ2-2,TRBV7-3,NA,NA,CAGGAGRTGELFF,TGTGCCGGAGGGGCAGGGCGAACCGGGGAGCTGTTTTTT
TRBJ2-5,TRBV9,NA,NA,CASSAGAMVIGETQYF,TGTGCCAGCAGCGCCGGAGCCATGGTTATTGGGGAGACCCAGTACTTC
TRBJ2-7,TRBV28,NA,TRBD2,CASSTGGLTYEQYF,TGTGCCAGCAGTACGGGGGGGTTGACCTACGAGCAGTACTTC
TRBJ1-4,TRBV6-5,NA,NA,CASSSGTPKEKLFF,TGTGCCAGCAGTTCAGGAACCCCAAAAGAAAAACTGTTTTTT
TRBJ1-4,TRBV5-6,NA,NA,CASSFYSGTQLFF,TGTGCCAGCAGCTTTTATTCCGGGACACAACTGTTTTTT
TRBJ1-2,TRBV29-1,NA,TRBD1,CSVTGTDLNYGYTF,TGCAGCGTTACCGGGACAGACCTAAACTATGGCTACACCTTC
TRBJ1-5,TRBV7-2,NA,NA,CASSLNPANSNQPQHF,TGTGCCAGCAGCTTAAACCCAGCGAATAGCAATCAGCCCCAGCATTTT
TRBJ2-1,TRBV2,NA,TRBD2,CARRPGTSGNNEQFF,TGTGCCAGACGCCCCGGGACTAGCGGAAACAATGAGCAGTTCTTC
TRBJ1-5,TRBV5-1,NA,NA,CASSLGPRANQPQHF,TGCGCCAGCAGCTTGGGGCCCAGGGCAAATCAGCCCCAGCATTTT
TRBJ2-7,TRBV5-4,NA,TRBD2,CASSPGGSVSYEQYF,TGTGCCAGCAGCCCGGGGGGATCCGTTTCCTACGAGCAGTACTTC
TRBJ2-2,TRBV6-5,once,NA,CASSYSNGPGELFF,TGTGCCAGCAGTTACTCGAATGGGCCCGGGGAGCTGTTTTTT
TRBJ1-1,TRBV11-3,NA,TRBD1,CASSLETRQGVKNTEAFF,TGTGCCAGCAGCTTAGAAACTCGGCAGGGGGTCAAGAACACTGAAGCTTTCTTT
TRBJ2-1,TRBV18,NA,NA,CASSPDRAGEQFF,TGTGCCAGCTCACCAGACAGGGCGGGAGAGCAGTTCTTC
TRBJ2-1,TRBV12-5,once,TRBD2,CASGFHRGAGGYNEQFF,TGTGCTAGTGGTTTCCATAGAGGAGCGGGGGGTTACAATGAGCAGTTCTTC
TRBJ2-3,TRBV28,NA,TRBD2,CASSLMAGGPDTQYF,TGTGCCAGCAGTTTAATGGCGGGGGGACCCGATACGCAGTATTTT
TRBJ1-1,TRBV28,once,NA,CASSPPDRWNTEAFF,TGTGCCAGCAGTCCCCCGGACAGATGGAACACTGAAGCTTTCTTT
TRBJ1-3,TRBV23-1,NA,TRBD1,CASTPTGLSSGNTIYF,TGCGCCAGCACCCCGACAGGGCTTTCCTCTGGAAACACCATATATTTT
TRBJ1-2,TRBV19,once,TRBD1,CASSIEDRAGGYTF,TGTGCCAGTAGTATAGAGGACAGGGCGGGCGGCTACACCTTC
TRBJ1-5,TRBV30,once,NA,CAWSSGAVGQPQHF,TGTGCCTGGAGTTCAGGGGCCGTAGGTCAGCCCCAGCATTTT
TRBJ1-2,TRBV6-5,NA,TRBD1,CASSQRGQGVDGYTF,TGTGCCAGCAGTCAAAGGGGACAGGGTGTGGATGGCTACACCTTC
TRBJ1-6,TRBV6-2/TRBV6-3,NA,NA,CASSYVSASNSPLHF,TGTGCCAGCAGTTACGTCTCAGCGTCTAATTCACCCCTCCACTTT
TRBJ2-3,TRBV10-1,NA,NA,CASSPGKKTDTQYF,TGCGCCAGCAGTCCCGGTAAGAAGACAGATACGCAGTATTTT
TRBJ2-7,TRBV19,NA,NA,CASSRRAASYEQYF,TGTGCCAGTAGTCGACGCGCGGCTTCCTACGAGCAGTACTTC
TRBJ2-3,TRBV6-1,NA,TRBD2,CASSEGMAGGQNTQYF,TGTGCCAGCAGTGAAGGGATGGCGGGGGGGCAAAATACGCAGTATTTT
TRBJ2-3,TRBV6-2/TRBV6-3,once,TRBD2,CASSYGAGGQADTQYF,TGTGCCAGCAGTTACGGAGCGGGGGGCCAGGCAGATACGCAGTATTTT
TRBJ1-6,TRBV9,few,TRBD1,CASSEGAGRGSPLHF,TGTGCCAGCAGCGAGGGGGCGGGCAGGGGGTCACCCCTCCACTTT
TRBJ2-3,TRBV6-4,NA,TRBD2,CASSDGGGGTDTQYF,TGTGCCAGCAGTGATGGCGGGGGGGGCACAGATACGCAGTATTTT
TRBJ1-3,TRBV5-1,NA,NA,CASSLTSGSGNTIYF,TGCGCCAGCAGCTTGACTTCGGGTTCTGGAAACACCATATATTTT
TRBJ2-1,TRBV9,NA,NA,CASSTGQSNEQFF,TGTGCCAGCAGCACCGGACAGTCAAATGAGCAGTTCTTC
TRBJ1-1,TRBV7-6,NA,NA,CASSLGEAEAFF,TGTGCCAGCAGCTTAGGAGAGGCTGAAGCTTTCTTT